This is a list of T cell receptor beta chains from one sample in a study of cytomegalovirus exposure and HLA in healthy donors. This table comes from immunoSEQ multiplex PCR, and its TCRdb copy is limited to in-frame clones, with some not included. Of some 100,000 clones in the sample, roughly 83% were seen once. Sample: PBMCs. These receptor sequences come from a man aged 18 to 29 in good health and CMV-seronegative. Both conserved end residues are part of each CDR3.

v_call	cdr3_aa
TRBV13	CASSLATGVTDTQYF
TRBV4-2	CASSQGGGEQYF
TRBV5-4	CASSSPGQENIQYF
TRBV29-1	CSAGNYGYTF
TRBV12-2	CASPPRFPSYNEQFF
TRBV7-8	CASSPGQGNEKLFF
TRBV7-9	CASSPGQGLVEKLFF
TRBV18	CASREGYEQFF
TRBV11-3	CASSSRQGANEQFF
TRBV5-1	CASTPGLASYEQYF
TRBV7-9	CATTTTGLGIGDEQFF
TRBV30	CAWSYARTGGNQPQHF
TRBV9	CASSVSPGQYNSPLHF
TRBV4-2	CASSQVPGQGGGEKLFF
TRBV6-5	CASTLNGGGNEKLFF
TRBV2	CASTGTGKNEQFF
TRBV6-5	CASSIAAPGNTIYF
TRBV5-1	CASSFGDRDRTEAFF
TRBV9	CASSPHSGRAGTGELFF
TRBV4-1	CASSPGGASSYEQYF
TRBV5-4	CASSSVKGAKNTGELFF
TRBV6-1	CASSGRSRGGRTDTQYF
TRBV5-5	CASSLESYSSGANVLTF
TRBV11-3	CASSLGPTYEQYF
TRBV6-5	CASRAQGRGNQPQHF
TRBV30	CAWIRQGTYGYTF
TRBV30	CAWSVFAVVHEQYF
TRBV19	CASRPDNMDNEQFF
TRBV5-1	CASSLADRQNYGYTF
TRBV11-2	CASSFGLEGIQYF
TRBV30	CAWSVQGLAGGPFAEQFF
TRBV19	CASSQPGGHTEAFF
TRBV2	CASARGGGGYEQYF
TRBV14	CASSPTHRDSGNTIYF
TRBV29-1	CSATYRVAGRQETQYF
TRBV27	CASRTISGRTNTGELFF
TRBV11-1	CASSPLSSLNYGYTF
TRBV5-4	CASGTGGTEAFF
TRBV7-9	CASSPASGNAYEQYF
TRBV7-8	CASSSGTSGKVFSYEQYF
TRBV14	CASSQSTDEQYF